These 4 T cell receptor beta chains came from one sample sequenced in a study of blood T cell repertoires in COVID-19. The method was immunoSEQ multiplex PCR; TCRdb's version includes in-frame clones alone and lacks a portion of them. The data hold roughly 280,000 clones, with roughly nine tenths observed a single time. What was sequenced was PBMCs or T cells enriched from blood (not recorded which). Source of these receptors: a woman under 30 who had recovered from COVID-19.

The rearrangement links TRBV7-9 to TRBJ1-2; the match to TRBD1 covers 9 bases. From germline, CDR1 is SEHNR and CDR2 FQNEAQ (reference sequence). Unmatched junction bases numbered 3, after V lost 5 bases and J lost 2 bases. CDR3 length: 14 amino acids. CDR3 nucleotides: TGTGCCAGCAGCCCAACAGGGGGCAACTATGGCTACACCTTC. Translation gives CASSPTGGNYGYTF.

This clone was detected once. The V call is TRBV10-3, the J call TRBJ2-5, with D perhaps TRBD2 (6 bases). CDR1 is ENHRY, CDR2 SYGVKD, per germline. The germline V and J ends were trimmed by 8 bases and 3 bases, with 13 bases remaining between them. The CDR3 loop spans 13 amino acids. The CDR3 here is CAIRGLGKETQYF. The CDR3 nucleotides are TGTGCCATCCGGGGACTGGGAAAAGAGACCCAGTACTTC.

This chain connects TRBV5-1 to TRBJ1-2; TRBD1 matches at 8 bases. In germline, CDR1 is SGHRS, CDR2 YFSETQ. The J segment lost 4 bases and the V segment lost 4 bases, leaving 9 bases of the junction unmatched. This CDR3 contains 15 residues. DNA of the CDR3: TGCGCCAGCAGCCTAACAGGGGGAGGCTCCTATGGCTACACCTTC. Its translation is CASSLTGGGSYGYTF.

Only one count was recorded for this clone. The chain combines TRBV29-1 with TRBJ2-1; 10 bases map to TRBD2. Germline V CDR1 and CDR2: SQVTM, ANQGSEA. The CDR3 is made up of 13 amino acids. V dropped 6 bases and J dropped 8; count of bases not matched to a gene: 7. CDR3 in DNA: TGCAGCGTCAAGACTAGCGGGTGGGATGAGCAGTTCTTC. Translation gives CSVKTSGWDEQFF.